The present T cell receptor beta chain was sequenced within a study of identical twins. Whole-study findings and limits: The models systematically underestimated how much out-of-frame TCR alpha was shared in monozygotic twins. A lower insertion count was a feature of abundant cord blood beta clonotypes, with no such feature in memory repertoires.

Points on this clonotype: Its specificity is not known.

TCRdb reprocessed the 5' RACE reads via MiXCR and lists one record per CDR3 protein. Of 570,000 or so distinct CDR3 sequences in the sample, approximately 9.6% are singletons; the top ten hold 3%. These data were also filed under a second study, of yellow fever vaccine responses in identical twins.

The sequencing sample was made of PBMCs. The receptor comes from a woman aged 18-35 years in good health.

CDR3 protein: CGIGTVNTEAFF. The CDR3, as DNA: TGCGGTATCGGGACAGTGAACACTGAAGCTTTCTTT. The chain is built from TRBV29-1 and TRBJ1-1, with TRBD1 matching over 7 bases. This CDR3 has 12 amino acids. Germline V CDR1 and CDR2: SQVTM, ANQGSEA.